Listed below are T cell receptor beta chains from one sample, sequenced in a study of cytomegalovirus exposure and HLA in healthy donors. Method: immunoSEQ multiplex PCR; TCRdb's copy keeps in-frame clones and lacks some. The sample consists of around 130,000 clones, over 75% of them appearing once. The sample consisted of PBMCs. The source is a female donor in good health and CMV-seronegative. Each CDR3 is given with its conserved first and last residue. The D gene is left open where the match is weak. Rows may omit the clone size; those that give it use once, few, many or a size class.

d_call: .; j_call: TRBJ2-5; v_call: TRBV29-1; clone_size: .; cdr3_nt: TGCAGCGAACGGTCCCAAGAGACCCAGTACTTC; cdr3_aa: CSERSQETQYF
d_call: TRBD2; j_call: TRBJ2-5; v_call: TRBV28; clone_size: .; cdr3_nt: TGTGCCAGCAGTCCGTATCTAGCGGAGCAAGAGACCCAGTACTTC; cdr3_aa: CASSPYLAEQETQYF
d_call: TRBD1; j_call: TRBJ2-7; v_call: TRBV7-9; clone_size: .; cdr3_nt: TGTGCCAGCAGCTTAGAACAGGGGGGTAAGCCCTACGAGCAGTACTTC; cdr3_aa: CASSLEQGGKPYEQYF
d_call: .; j_call: TRBJ1-2; v_call: TRBV2; clone_size: .; cdr3_nt: TGTGCCAGCAGTGAAGCCTTCGGGACATCTTATGGCTACACCTTC; cdr3_aa: CASSEAFGTSYGYTF
d_call: .; j_call: TRBJ2-7; v_call: TRBV28; clone_size: .; cdr3_nt: TGTGCCGTGGGCAGCTACGAGCAGTACTTC; cdr3_aa: CAVGSYEQYF
d_call: .; j_call: TRBJ2-7; v_call: TRBV6-1; clone_size: .; cdr3_nt: TGTGCCAGCAGTGAGAGACTGGCGGGGACTTACCCCTACGAGCAGTACTTC; cdr3_aa: CASSERLAGTYPYEQYF
d_call: TRBD2; j_call: TRBJ2-5; v_call: TRBV4-1; clone_size: .; cdr3_nt: TGCGCCAGCAGCCAAGAGGAGGAGTCTAGCGGGGTCCAAGAGACCCAGTACTTC; cdr3_aa: CASSQEEESSGVQETQYF
d_call: TRBD2; j_call: TRBJ2-1; v_call: TRBV5-1; clone_size: .; cdr3_nt: TGCGCCAGCAGCTTGATCCCCCCAGCGGGGTACAATGAGCAGTTCTTC; cdr3_aa: CASSLIPPAGYNEQFF
d_call: .; j_call: TRBJ1-2; v_call: TRBV28; clone_size: once; cdr3_nt: TGTGCCAGCAGTTTAGATGAAGTGGCGGATCCTCCCCATGGCTACACCTTC; cdr3_aa: CASSLDEVADPPHGYTF
d_call: .; j_call: TRBJ2-5; v_call: TRBV10-2; clone_size: .; cdr3_nt: TGCGCCAGCAGTGAGTCGAGTGGCGGGACCCAGTACTTC; cdr3_aa: CASSESSGGTQYF
d_call: .; j_call: TRBJ2-2; v_call: TRBV27; clone_size: few; cdr3_nt: TGTGCCAGCAGTTTAAGTGTTAGCGGAGCTACCGGGGAGCTGTTTTTT; cdr3_aa: CASSLSVSGATGELFF
d_call: TRBD1; j_call: TRBJ2-2; v_call: TRBV2; clone_size: many; cdr3_nt: TGTGCCAGCAGGGGACAGGGGGCAGTTTGGAACACCGGGGAGCTGTTTTTT; cdr3_aa: CASRGQGAVWNTGELFF
d_call: .; j_call: TRBJ1-4; v_call: TRBV7-9; clone_size: .; cdr3_nt: TGTGCCAGCACGCCGCGAGGGGGTAATGAAAAACTGTTTTTT; cdr3_aa: CASTPRGGNEKLFF
d_call: TRBD2; j_call: TRBJ2-1; v_call: TRBV5-6; clone_size: .; cdr3_nt: TGTGCCAGCAGCCTACCTAGCGGGAGCTACAATGAGCAGTTCTTC; cdr3_aa: CASSLPSGSYNEQFF
d_call: TRBD1; j_call: TRBJ1-6; v_call: TRBV5-1; clone_size: few; cdr3_nt: TGCGCCAGCAGCTTCTCCGGGACAGAGAACCTCCACTTT; cdr3_aa: CASSFSGTENLHF
d_call: .; j_call: TRBJ2-7; v_call: TRBV5-6; clone_size: .; cdr3_nt: TGTGCCAGCAGCTATTCTAGTTCCCACGAGCAGTACTTC; cdr3_aa: CASSYSSSHEQYF
d_call: TRBD1; j_call: TRBJ1-2; v_call: TRBV29-1; clone_size: .; cdr3_nt: TGCAGCGTGGAAGGACAGGGATTCTATGGCTACACCTTC; cdr3_aa: CSVEGQGFYGYTF
d_call: .; j_call: TRBJ1-1; v_call: TRBV7-9; clone_size: .; cdr3_nt: TGTGCCAGCAGCGAACAGGGGAACACTGAAGCTTTCTTT; cdr3_aa: CASSEQGNTEAFF
d_call: .; j_call: TRBJ2-7; v_call: TRBV10-3; clone_size: .; cdr3_nt: TGTGCCATCAGTGAGTCGGTAGCTCGGGAGCAGTACTTC; cdr3_aa: CAISESVAREQYF
d_call: .; j_call: TRBJ2-1; v_call: TRBV30; clone_size: .; cdr3_nt: TGTGCCTGGAGTATTGGGCAGGACTATCACAATGAGCAGTTCTTC; cdr3_aa: CAWSIGQDYHNEQFF
d_call: TRBD2; j_call: TRBJ2-1; v_call: TRBV7-7; clone_size: .; cdr3_nt: TGTGCTAGCAGCCTGGGACTAGCGGGAGAAAATGAGCAGTTCTTC; cdr3_aa: CASSLGLAGENEQFF
d_call: TRBD1; j_call: TRBJ1-1; v_call: TRBV6-1; clone_size: .; cdr3_nt: TGTGCCAGCAGTGAGATTACAGGGGGTGGAACTTTCTTT; cdr3_aa: CASSEITGGGTFF
d_call: .; j_call: TRBJ2-7; v_call: TRBV21-1; clone_size: .; cdr3_nt: TGTGCCAGCAGCCCACCGACTAGCGGGAACTACGAGCAGTACTTC; cdr3_aa: CASSPPTSGNYEQYF
d_call: TRBD2; j_call: TRBJ2-7; v_call: TRBV2; clone_size: .; cdr3_nt: TGTGCCAGCAGCGCAAGACTAGCGGGGGATCCCTACGAGCAGTACTTC; cdr3_aa: CASSARLAGDPYEQYF
d_call: .; j_call: TRBJ1-4; v_call: TRBV5-1; clone_size: .; cdr3_nt: TGCGCCAGCAGCTTTGGGGACTGGGGGGAAAAACTGTTTTTT; cdr3_aa: CASSFGDWGEKLFF
d_call: .; j_call: TRBJ1-1; v_call: TRBV7-6; clone_size: .; cdr3_nt: TGTGCCAGCAGCCTCCTTTTCGGGGAACTCAATGAAGCTTTCTTT; cdr3_aa: CASSLLFGELNEAFF
d_call: TRBD2; j_call: TRBJ2-1; v_call: TRBV7-9; clone_size: .; cdr3_nt: TGTGCCAGCAGCTCCTTAGCGGGAGGAGACGATGAGCAGTTCTTC; cdr3_aa: CASSSLAGGDDEQFF
d_call: .; j_call: TRBJ1-1; v_call: TRBV19; clone_size: .; cdr3_nt: TGTGCCAGTAACAGGGAATGGAAAGCTTTCTTT; cdr3_aa: CASNREWKAFF
d_call: TRBD1; j_call: TRBJ1-2; v_call: TRBV6-1; clone_size: .; cdr3_nt: TGTGCCAGCAGTCTCAGACAGGGGGGCTACTATGGCTACACCTTC; cdr3_aa: CASSLRQGGYYGYTF
d_call: TRBD2; j_call: TRBJ2-7; v_call: TRBV29-1; clone_size: .; cdr3_nt: TGCAGCGTTGTCAGCTTCGGGGGGTCCTACGAGCAGTACTTC; cdr3_aa: CSVVSFGGSYEQYF
d_call: .; j_call: TRBJ2-3; v_call: TRBV30; clone_size: .; cdr3_nt: TGTGCCTGGAGTTTAAGCGGGCCCACAGATACGCAGTATTTT; cdr3_aa: CAWSLSGPTDTQYF
d_call: TRBD2; j_call: TRBJ2-1; v_call: TRBV5-6; clone_size: .; cdr3_nt: TGTGCCAGCAACCCCCTAGCGGGAAGGTATAATGAGCAGTTCTTC; cdr3_aa: CASNPLAGRYNEQFF
d_call: TRBD1; j_call: TRBJ1-4; v_call: TRBV7-9; clone_size: few; cdr3_nt: TGTGCCAGCAGCTTAAAGGGGGCCAGGGAAAAACTGTTTTTT; cdr3_aa: CASSLKGAREKLFF
d_call: TRBD1; j_call: TRBJ1-5; v_call: TRBV7-2; clone_size: .; cdr3_nt: TGTGCCAGCAGCTTGGACAGGTTCACTCAGCCCCAGCATTTT; cdr3_aa: CASSLDRFTQPQHF
d_call: TRBD1; j_call: TRBJ1-2; v_call: TRBV28; clone_size: .; cdr3_nt: TGTGCCAGCAGTTTGCCGGGACAGGGGGACTATGGCTACACCTTC; cdr3_aa: CASSLPGQGDYGYTF
d_call: TRBD2; j_call: TRBJ2-4; v_call: TRBV29-1; clone_size: .; cdr3_nt: TGCAGCGTGATAGGAGCGGGAGGGGGAAACATTCAGTACTTC; cdr3_aa: CSVIGAGGGNIQYF
d_call: .; j_call: TRBJ2-1; v_call: TRBV7-9; clone_size: .; cdr3_nt: TGTGCCAGCAGCTCGGGGAGTTACAATGAGCAGTTCTTC; cdr3_aa: CASSSGSYNEQFF
d_call: TRBD2; j_call: TRBJ2-5; v_call: TRBV14; clone_size: .; cdr3_nt: TGTGCCAGCAGCTTGGGACTAGCGGGAGGAGAGACCCAGTACTTC; cdr3_aa: CASSLGLAGGETQYF
d_call: .; j_call: TRBJ2-1; v_call: TRBV7-6; clone_size: .; cdr3_nt: TGTGCCAGCAGCTTAACGACTAGTTACAATGAGCAGTTCTTC; cdr3_aa: CASSLTTSYNEQFF
d_call: TRBD1; j_call: TRBJ1-2; v_call: TRBV18; clone_size: .; cdr3_nt: TGTGCCACCCATCTGGACAGGGAGGATGGCTACACCTTC; cdr3_aa: CATHLDREDGYTF
d_call: TRBD2; j_call: TRBJ2-7; v_call: TRBV2; clone_size: few; cdr3_nt: TGTGCCAGCAGTGGGGGACTAGTGTACGAGCAGTACTTC; cdr3_aa: CASSGGLVYEQYF